This is a list of T cell receptor beta chains from one sample in a study of OX40 agonist ivuxolimab in advanced cancers. The data were produced by immunoSEQ multiplex PCR, yet TCRdb's version contains in-frame clones alone and is incomplete. The repertoire includes 70,000 or so clones, 90% to 95% of them detected once, and 7.6% sits in the top ten. The material was CD4+ or CD8+ T cells sorted from blood, obtained in a trial of the OX40 agonist ivuxolimab. These receptors all stem from an adult with an advanced solid tumor such as melanoma, head and neck, liver or kidney cancer. Both conserved end residues are part of each CDR3. A D gene is named only where the DNA matches it firmly. Only part of the rows carry a size: once, few, many, or a class if the clone is expanded.

clone size: -
J gene: TRBJ2-3
V gene: TRBV9
D gene: TRBD2
CDR3 length: 18
CDR3 protein: CASSVALAGGTGTDTQYF
CDR3 DNA: TGTGCCAGCAGCGTAGCGCTAGCGGGGGGTACTGGCACAGATACGCAGTATTTT

clone size: -
J gene: TRBJ2-7
V gene: TRBV2
D gene: -
CDR3 length: 15
CDR3 protein: CASTPAAGHPGEQYF
CDR3 DNA: TGTGCCAGCACCCCGGCGGCGGGACATCCCGGCGAGCAGTACTTC

clone size: -
J gene: TRBJ2-7
V gene: TRBV27
D gene: TRBD1
CDR3 length: 15
CDR3 protein: CASSLSGTGAYEQYF
CDR3 DNA: TGTGCCAGCAGTTTAAGCGGGACAGGGGCATACGAGCAGTACTTC

clone size: -
J gene: TRBJ2-7
V gene: TRBV7-3
D gene: -
CDR3 length: 12
CDR3 protein: CASSTQGDEQYF
CDR3 DNA: TGTGCCAGCAGCACACAAGGGGACGAGCAGTACTTC

clone size: -
J gene: TRBJ2-3
V gene: TRBV2
D gene: TRBD2
CDR3 length: 17
CDR3 protein: CASSGTSRGASTDTQYF
CDR3 DNA: TGTGCCAGCAGTGGGACTAGCCGGGGGGCCTCGACAGATACGCAGTATTTT

clone size: once
J gene: TRBJ2-1
V gene: TRBV7-7
D gene: -
CDR3 length: 12
CDR3 protein: CASSLVGGEQFF
CDR3 DNA: TGTGCCAGCAGCTTAGTCGGTGGTGAGCAGTTCTTC

clone size: -
J gene: TRBJ2-1
V gene: TRBV7-8
D gene: TRBD1
CDR3 length: 13
CDR3 protein: CASSTGQGDEQFF
CDR3 DNA: TGTGCCAGCAGCACGGGACAGGGGGATGAGCAGTTCTTC

clone size: -
J gene: TRBJ2-7
V gene: TRBV11-1
D gene: -
CDR3 length: 14
CDR3 protein: CASSLGLRGDEQYF
CDR3 DNA: TGTGCCAGCAGCTTAGGGCTCAGGGGCGACGAGCAGTACTTC

clone size: few
J gene: TRBJ2-7
V gene: TRBV7-6
D gene: TRBD2
CDR3 length: 18
CDR3 protein: CASSPGTSGGAVSYEQYF
CDR3 DNA: TGTGCCAGCAGCCCCGGGACTAGCGGGGGGGCGGTCTCCTACGAGCAGTACTTC

clone size: -
J gene: TRBJ1-1
V gene: TRBV11-2
D gene: -
CDR3 length: 14
CDR3 protein: CASSLGRLNTEAFF
CDR3 DNA: TGTGCCAGCAGCTTAGGGCGACTGAACACTGAAGCTTTCTTT

clone size: -
J gene: TRBJ2-1
V gene: TRBV25-1
D gene: -
CDR3 length: 14
CDR3 protein: CASSGGTSYNEQFF
CDR3 DNA: TGTGCCAGCAGTGGGGGAACATCCTACAATGAGCAGTTCTTC

clone size: -
J gene: TRBJ2-1
V gene: TRBV7-9
D gene: TRBD2
CDR3 length: 17
CDR3 protein: CASSSPSAGGPHNEQFF
CDR3 DNA: TGTGCCAGCAGCTCCCCCTCAGCGGGGGGGCCCCACAATGAGCAGTTCTTC

clone size: -
J gene: TRBJ2-1
V gene: TRBV27
D gene: -
CDR3 length: 16
CDR3 protein: CASSYSAGDSYNEQFF
CDR3 DNA: TGTGCCAGCAGTTACTCAGCGGGCGACTCCTACAATGAGCAGTTCTTC

clone size: -
J gene: TRBJ2-7
V gene: TRBV4-1
D gene: -
CDR3 length: 18
CDR3 protein: CASSQVWGWSLDSYEQYF
CDR3 DNA: TGCGCCAGCAGCCAAGTCTGGGGGTGGAGCTTGGATTCCTACGAGCAGTACTTC

clone size: -
J gene: TRBJ2-7
V gene: TRBV27
D gene: -
CDR3 length: 17
CDR3 protein: CASQPLAPSGTYYEQYF
CDR3 DNA: TGTGCCAGTCAACCTTTAGCCCCCTCCGGGACTTACTACGAGCAGTACTTC

clone size: -
J gene: TRBJ1-2
V gene: TRBV6-4
D gene: -
CDR3 length: 15
CDR3 protein: CASSPLHGVGYGYTF
CDR3 DNA: TGTGCCAGCAGTCCCCTTCACGGGGTAGGGTATGGCTACACCTTC

clone size: -
J gene: TRBJ2-7
V gene: TRBV11-2
D gene: -
CDR3 length: 15
CDR3 protein: CASSATRGAQSEQYF
CDR3 DNA: TGTGCCAGCAGCGCAACTAGGGGGGCACAGTCCGAGCAGTACTTC

clone size: -
J gene: TRBJ2-7
V gene: TRBV11-2
D gene: -
CDR3 length: 14
CDR3 protein: CASSSGTVTYEQYF
CDR3 DNA: TGTGCCAGCAGCTCGGGGACCGTTACCTACGAGCAGTACTTC

clone size: -
J gene: TRBJ1-6
V gene: TRBV4-2
D gene: -
CDR3 length: 15
CDR3 protein: CASSPRDFANSPLHF
CDR3 DNA: TGTGCCAGCAGCCCGCGGGACTTTGCAAATTCACCCCTCCACTTT

clone size: -
J gene: TRBJ1-3
V gene: TRBV5-8
D gene: -
CDR3 length: 15
CDR3 protein: CASTVSGGTGNTIYF
CDR3 DNA: TGTGCCAGCACCGTATCGGGGGGGACTGGAAACACCATATATTTT

clone size: -
J gene: TRBJ1-4
V gene: TRBV19
D gene: -
CDR3 length: 14
CDR3 protein: CASSDRATNEKLFF
CDR3 DNA: TGTGCCAGTAGCGACAGAGCAACTAATGAAAAACTGTTTTTT

clone size: -
J gene: TRBJ2-3
V gene: TRBV5-6
D gene: -
CDR3 length: 14
CDR3 protein: CASSLVAAADTQYF
CDR3 DNA: TGTGCCAGCAGCTTGGTAGCTGCTGCAGATACGCAGTATTTT

clone size: -
J gene: TRBJ2-7
V gene: TRBV21-1
D gene: -
CDR3 length: 14
CDR3 protein: CASSHRYRGHEQYF
CDR3 DNA: TGTGCCAGCAGCCACCGGTACAGGGGCCACGAGCAGTACTTC

clone size: -
J gene: TRBJ1-5
V gene: TRBV19
D gene: -
CDR3 length: 17
CDR3 protein: CASSPTGGWDSNQPQHF
CDR3 DNA: TGTGCCAGTAGTCCCACTGGGGGGTGGGATAGCAATCAGCCCCAGCATTTT

clone size: -
J gene: TRBJ2-7
V gene: TRBV6-5
D gene: -
CDR3 length: 15
CDR3 protein: CASSPGRESFYEQYF
CDR3 DNA: TGTGCCAGCAGCCCTGGACGGGAAAGCTTCTACGAGCAGTACTTC

clone size: -
J gene: TRBJ2-2
V gene: TRBV19
D gene: TRBD1
CDR3 length: 15
CDR3 protein: CASGHRGRGTGELFF
CDR3 DNA: TGTGCCAGTGGACACAGGGGGCGAGGCACCGGGGAGCTGTTTTTT

clone size: -
J gene: TRBJ1-2
V gene: TRBV11-2
D gene: -
CDR3 length: 13
CDR3 protein: CASSVGPSYGYTF
CDR3 DNA: TGTGCCAGCAGCGTAGGGCCTTCCTATGGCTACACCTTC

clone size: -
J gene: TRBJ1-5
V gene: TRBV29-1
D gene: -
CDR3 length: 13
CDR3 protein: CSVDSGQNQPQHF
CDR3 DNA: TGCAGCGTTGATTCGGGACAAAATCAGCCCCAGCATTTT

clone size: -
J gene: TRBJ2-7
V gene: TRBV13
D gene: TRBD1
CDR3 length: 15
CDR3 protein: CASSYRDSISYEQYF
CDR3 DNA: TGTGCCAGCAGCTACCGGGACAGTATCTCCTACGAGCAGTACTTC

clone size: -
J gene: TRBJ2-5
V gene: TRBV27
D gene: -
CDR3 length: 14
CDR3 protein: CASREQGRQETQYF
CDR3 DNA: TGTGCCAGTCGAGAGCAAGGACGCCAAGAGACCCAGTACTTC

clone size: once
J gene: TRBJ1-2
V gene: TRBV4-2
D gene: TRBD1
CDR3 length: 15
CDR3 protein: CASSQDPQGANGYTF
CDR3 DNA: TGTGCCAGCAGCCAAGATCCTCAGGGGGCGAATGGCTACACCTTC

clone size: -
J gene: TRBJ2-2
V gene: TRBV29-1
D gene: -
CDR3 length: 12
CDR3 protein: CSVVRPTGELFF
CDR3 DNA: TGCAGCGTTGTCAGGCCGACCGGGGAGCTGTTTTTT

clone size: -
J gene: TRBJ1-6
V gene: TRBV6-6
D gene: TRBD1
CDR3 length: 15
CDR3 protein: CASSETGAFNSPLHF
CDR3 DNA: TGTGCCAGTTCGGAGACAGGGGCTTTTAATTCACCCCTCCACTTT

clone size: -
J gene: TRBJ2-7
V gene: TRBV4-3
D gene: -
CDR3 length: 13
CDR3 protein: CASSQGGSYEQYF
CDR3 DNA: TGCGCCAGCAGCCAAGGCGGTTCCTACGAGCAGTACTTC

clone size: -
J gene: TRBJ1-2
V gene: TRBV6-5
D gene: TRBD1
CDR3 length: 15
CDR3 protein: CASSYLETGGFGYTF
CDR3 DNA: TGTGCCAGCAGTTACTTGGAGACAGGGGGTTTTGGCTACACCTTC

clone size: -
J gene: TRBJ2-7
V gene: TRBV7-3
D gene: -
CDR3 length: 13
CDR3 protein: CASSFVRDGEQYF
CDR3 DNA: TGTGCCAGCAGCTTTGTCCGGGATGGCGAGCAGTACTTC

clone size: -
J gene: TRBJ2-7
V gene: TRBV12-5
D gene: -
CDR3 length: 16
CDR3 protein: CASGLVLGQFSYEQYF
CDR3 DNA: TGTGCTAGTGGTTTGGTACTTGGGCAGTTCTCCTACGAGCAGTACTTC

clone size: once
J gene: TRBJ1-2
V gene: TRBV27
D gene: TRBD1
CDR3 length: 16
CDR3 protein: CASSPIQGISNYGYTF
CDR3 DNA: TGTGCCAGCAGTCCAATACAGGGGATTTCCAACTATGGCTACACCTTC

clone size: -
J gene: TRBJ1-1
V gene: TRBV19
D gene: -
CDR3 length: 11
CDR3 protein: CATTGGAEAFF
CDR3 DNA: TGTGCCACCACTGGGGGGGCTGAAGCTTTCTTT

clone size: -
J gene: TRBJ2-5
V gene: TRBV5-6
D gene: -
CDR3 length: 15
CDR3 protein: CASSFGFSVSGTQYF
CDR3 DNA: TGTGCCAGCAGCTTCGGATTCAGTGTTTCTGGGACCCAGTACTTC

clone size: -
J gene: TRBJ2-5
V gene: TRBV9
D gene: -
CDR3 length: 15
CDR3 protein: CASSVKTATQETQYF
CDR3 DNA: TGTGCCAGCAGCGTAAAAACGGCTACCCAAGAGACCCAGTACTTC

clone size: -
J gene: TRBJ1-1
V gene: TRBV5-4
D gene: -
CDR3 length: 14
CDR3 protein: CASSFDWGISEAFF
CDR3 DNA: TGTGCCAGCAGCTTTGATTGGGGAATATCTGAAGCTTTCTTT

clone size: -
J gene: TRBJ1-1
V gene: TRBV27
D gene: -
CDR3 length: 15
CDR3 protein: CASSLGAGAATEAFF
CDR3 DNA: TGTGCCAGCAGTTTGGGGGCAGGGGCAGCCACTGAAGCTTTCTTT

clone size: -
J gene: TRBJ1-1
V gene: TRBV2
D gene: TRBD1
CDR3 length: 13
CDR3 protein: CASSRGPGGEAFF
CDR3 DNA: TGTGCCAGCAGCCGAGGCCCAGGGGGGGAAGCTTTCTTT

clone size: -
J gene: TRBJ2-7
V gene: TRBV5-5
D gene: TRBD2
CDR3 length: 16
CDR3 protein: CASSPQGQVYGGEQYF
CDR3 DNA: TGTGCCAGCAGCCCTCAAGGACAAGTTTACGGGGGGGAGCAGTACTTC

clone size: -
J gene: TRBJ2-6
V gene: TRBV4-1
D gene: TRBD1
CDR3 length: 15
CDR3 protein: CASSQLLAGGDVLTF
CDR3 DNA: TGCGCCAGCAGCCAACTCCTGGCAGGGGGCGATGTCCTGACTTTC

clone size: few
J gene: TRBJ1-5
V gene: TRBV6-6
D gene: -
CDR3 length: 15
CDR3 protein: CASSIRQVANQPQHF
CDR3 DNA: TGTGCCAGCAGTATACGACAGGTGGCCAATCAGCCCCAGCATTTT

clone size: -
J gene: TRBJ1-5
V gene: TRBV6-6
D gene: -
CDR3 length: 16
CDR3 protein: CASRTTSGGSNQPQHF
CDR3 DNA: TGTGCCAGCAGAACGACGTCGGGGGGCAGCAATCAGCCCCAGCATTTT

clone size: -
J gene: TRBJ1-5
V gene: TRBV7-2
D gene: TRBD1
CDR3 length: 14
CDR3 protein: CASSLVTGEQSQHF
CDR3 DNA: TGTGCCAGCAGCTTAGTGACAGGGGAGCAGTCCCAGCATTTT

clone size: once
J gene: TRBJ2-5
V gene: TRBV6-6
D gene: -
CDR3 length: 14
CDR3 protein: CASSPWTDQETQYF
CDR3 DNA: TGTGCCAGCAGTCCCTGGACGGACCAAGAGACCCAGTACTTC

clone size: few
J gene: TRBJ2-1
V gene: TRBV6-4
D gene: TRBD1
CDR3 length: 14
CDR3 protein: CASSRDRGYDEQFF
CDR3 DNA: TGTGCCAGCAGTAGGGACAGGGGGTATGATGAGCAGTTCTTC

clone size: -
J gene: TRBJ2-5
V gene: TRBV5-1
D gene: -
CDR3 length: 13
CDR3 protein: CASSLAIGETQYF
CDR3 DNA: TGCGCCAGCAGCTTGGCGATCGGTGAGACCCAGTACTTC

clone size: -
J gene: TRBJ2-7
V gene: TRBV7-2
D gene: TRBD2
CDR3 length: 15
CDR3 protein: CASSLSGGAGYEQYF
CDR3 DNA: TGTGCCAGCAGCTTGTCCGGGGGGGCCGGATACGAGCAGTACTTC

clone size: -
J gene: TRBJ1-5
V gene: TRBV2
D gene: -
CDR3 length: 15
CDR3 protein: CASSEEGGMDQPQHF
CDR3 DNA: TGTGCCAGCAGTGAAGAAGGCGGGATGGATCAGCCCCAGCATTTT

clone size: -
J gene: TRBJ2-5
V gene: TRBV9
D gene: -
CDR3 length: 12
CDR3 protein: CASSVGSETQYF
CDR3 DNA: TGTGCCAGCAGCGTAGGGTCAGAGACCCAGTACTTC